The rows below give T cell receptor beta chains drawn from one sample of a study of blood T cell repertoires in COVID-19. The table came from immunoSEQ multiplex PCR; TCRdb's copy has only in-frame clones and leaves some out. The profile shows some 180,000 clones, about 85% of them singletons. The sample taken for sequencing was PBMCs or T cells enriched from blood (not recorded which). These receptors all stem from a woman between 40 and 50 years old in a cohort exposed to, infected with or recovered from COVID-19 (not recorded which). CDR3s include the opening cysteine and the closing phenylalanine or tryptophan. The D gene is left open where the match is weak. Clone size is stated in some rows and not others, as once, few, many or a class when expanded.

NA	TRBV4-3	NA	TRBJ1-2	14	TGCGCCAGCAGCCAAGAGGCCGGGTTCGCCGGCTACACCTTC	CASSQEAGFAGYTF
NA	TRBV13	NA	TRBJ1-1	16	TGTGCCAGCAGCCTCTATAGGGGTTCCATGAACACTGAAGCTTTCTTT	CASSLYRGSMNTEAFF
NA	TRBV7-8	NA	TRBJ1-1	14	TGTGCCAGCAGCTTAGAGGGAGGGGACACTGAAGCTTTCTTT	CASSLEGGDTEAFF
NA	TRBV21-1	NA	TRBJ2-1	17	TGTGCCAGCAGCAAAGACCATACAGGTTTAGGGTGTTGTGAGCAGTTCTTC	CASSKDHTGLGCCEQFF
NA	TRBV19	TRBD1	TRBJ1-1	12	TGTGCCAGTAGTACCAGGGGGACTGAAGCTTTCTTT	CASSTRGTEAFF
NA	TRBV29-1	NA	TRBJ2-5	13	TGCAGCGTTGTACCGAGCGACCCGGCGCCCCAGTACTTC	CSVVPSDPAPQYF
NA	TRBV5-5	NA	TRBJ2-1	15	TGTGCCAGCAGCTTGGGACGCACAGGCAACAATGAGCAGTTCTTC	CASSLGRTGNNEQFF
once	TRBV5-4	NA	TRBJ1-3	14	TGTGCCAGCAGCTTTTCAGGGGCTGGAAACACCATATATTTT	CASSFSGAGNTIYF
NA	TRBV14	NA	TRBJ1-6	13	TGTGCCAGCAGCCAAGTCCCGAGCTCACCCCTCCACTTT	CASSQVPSSPLHF
NA	TRBV28	NA	TRBJ1-1	14	TGTGCCAGCAGTGTGACAGTCTTGAACACTGAAGCTTTCTTT	CASSVTVLNTEAFF
NA	TRBV19	TRBD1	TRBJ1-5	14	TGTGCCAGTTCCGGGACAGGGCGCAATCAGCCCCAGCATTTT	CASSGTGRNQPQHF